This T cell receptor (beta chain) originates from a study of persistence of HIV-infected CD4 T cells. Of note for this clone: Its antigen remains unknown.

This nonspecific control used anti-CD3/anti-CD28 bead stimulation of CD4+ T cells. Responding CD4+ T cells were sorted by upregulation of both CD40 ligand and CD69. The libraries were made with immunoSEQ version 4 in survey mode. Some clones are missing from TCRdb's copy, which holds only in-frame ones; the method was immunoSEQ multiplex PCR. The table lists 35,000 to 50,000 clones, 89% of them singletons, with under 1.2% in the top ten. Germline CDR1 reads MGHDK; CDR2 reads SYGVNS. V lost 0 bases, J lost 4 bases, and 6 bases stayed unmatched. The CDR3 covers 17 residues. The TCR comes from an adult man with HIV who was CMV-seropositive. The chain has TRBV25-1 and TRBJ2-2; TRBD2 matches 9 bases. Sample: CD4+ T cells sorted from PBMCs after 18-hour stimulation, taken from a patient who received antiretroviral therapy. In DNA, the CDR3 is TGTGCCAGCAGTGAATATAACCTAGCGGGGCTCACCGGGGAGCTGTTTTTT. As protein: CASSEYNLAGLTGELFF.